The T cell receptor (beta chain) under discussion was sequenced for a study of blood T cell repertoires in COVID-19. Study-level information: Researchers got acute and convalescent COVID-19 samples from the United States, Italy and Spain. The analysed material was cDNA or gDNA that came from T cells, B-cell-depleted T cells, or PBMCs.

Germline CDR1 is MGHRA and CDR2 is YSYEKL. J was trimmed by 2 bases and V by 0 bases; bases with no gene match: 7. There are 17 residues in the CDR3. In the original processing: Reference gene primer amplification gave estimated nucleated cell counts. TCRdb's table, derived via immunoSEQ multiplex PCR, lists solely in-frame clones and lacks some. The V and J calls and clone size are taken from that table; D and trimming were inferred from the DNA. The sample consists of approximately 46,000 clones, about 82% of them appearing once. This chain joins TRBV4-1 and TRBJ2-1, with 7 bases fitting TRBD1. The clonotype was recovered from a human donor in a cohort sampled during active COVID-19. Specimen: peripheral blood. The CDR3 DNA reads as TGCGCCAGCAGCCAAGATCCGACAGGGCTCGCCTACAATGAGCAGTTCTTC. It is translated as CASSQDPTGLAYNEQFF.